These 3 T cell receptor beta chains were all obtained from the same sample, sequenced in a study of T cell responses to AZD1222 COVID-19 vaccine. Repertoires were generated with immunoSEQ multiplex PCR, while TCRdb's copy carries only in-frame clones and drops some. In the table there are approximately 140,000 clones, less than 95% of which are singletons. The sequences come from peripheral blood, collected 28 days after the second dose of the MenACWY control vaccine. The origin of the receptors is an adult who received the MenACWY meningococcal vaccine as a control.

This rearrangement joins TRBV27 to TRBJ2-7; 8 bases are shared with TRBD1. CDR3 length equals 14 residues. The trim removed 5 bases at V and 2 bases at J, leaving 5 bases unmatched. Looked up from germline, CDR1 is MNHEY and CDR2 is SMNVEV (reference sequence). The CDR3 sequence: CASSPLQGAYEQYF. CDR3 bases: TGTGCCAGCAGTCCACTACAGGGGGCCTACGAGCAGTACTTC.

The chain joins TRBV7-2 to TRBJ2-6; D ambiguous. The V and J ends lost 4 bases and 1 base respectively, with 5 bases between them. The CDR3 sequence is 14 residues long. Germline loops: CDR1 SGHTA, CDR2 FQGNSA. The CDR3 region is CASSSLSGANVLTF. CDR3 nucleotides: TGTGCCAGCAGCTCTTTATCTGGGGCCAACGTCCTGACTTTC.

This clone was picked up one time. This sequence joins TRBV9 and TRBJ2-3; D not resolved. CDR3 length: 11 amino acids. The V gene's germline CDR1 is SGDLS and CDR2 YYNGEE. Trimming took off 2 bases at V and 4 bases at J, with 2 bases between the two ends. CDR3 region: CASSVADTQYF. The CDR3 nucleotides read TGTGCCAGCAGCGTTGCAGATACGCAGTATTTT.